The clone carrying this TCR beta chain was counted a single time. Its antigen is not known. The CDR3 contains 15 residues. CDR1 MNHNS and CDR2 SASEGT come from the germline V gene. The V end lost 1 base, the J end lost 4 bases, and 12 bases lay between the germline ends. Treatment given: about 20 received Ad26.COV2.S at low or high dose, single or two shots; about 5 received placebo; per-sample allocation not given. Sampling occurred on day 63 after the first vaccine or placebo injection. An adult donor aged 18-55 years was enrolled in Boston. Generated by immunoSEQ multiplex PCR, the TCRdb table keeps only in-frame clones and is missing some. The sample carries a few hundred thousand clones, about 83% recorded once. This sample stems from a study of Ad26.COV2.S vaccination and SARS-CoV-2 variants. For the study at large: In the study, Ad26.COV2.S was injected intramuscularly once, or twice 56 days apart.

Whole-study findings and limits: Reports say spike-specific CD8+ and CD4+ T cell responses covered substantial breadth after vaccination.

V is TRBV6-1 and J is TRBJ2-3; D gene ambiguous. The source material was peripheral blood, sampled in a trial of Ad26.COV2.S vaccine versus placebo. The source is a person aged 18-65 years who received the Ad26.COV2.S COVID-19 vaccine or a placebo. In DNA, the CDR3 is TGTGCCAGCAGTGAAGACCTCATTCAAGCAGATACGCAGTATTTT. Translated: CASSEDLIQADTQYF.